The subject of this entry is one TCR beta chain. What it recognizes is unknown. The authors reverse transcribed roughly 0.5 to 1 ug RNA with random hexamers. The CDR3 of TCR beta was amplified by immunoSEQ multiplex PCR across 54 Vbeta and 13 Jbeta. TCRdb processed the immunoSEQ multiplex PCR reads anew with MiXCR; each CDR3 protein has one entry. The table includes about 150,000 distinct CDR3 sequences, 85% to 95% detected once. This sample is drawn from a study of CD8 T cells in Susac syndrome. Study outcomes and limitations: It was acknowledged in the study that the number of individuals who were included in its TCR sequencing and HLA analysis was relatively small.

The receptor's source is a human donor with multiple sclerosis. The sample taken for sequencing was CD4+ T cells from PBMCs.

The DNA for the CDR3 is TGTGCCAGCCGCCCGCCGGATCCGAACACTGAAGCTTTCTTT. Residues: CASRPPDPNTEAFF. The rearrangement uses TRBV7-9 and TRBJ1-1; unclear D gene. The length of the CDR3 is 14 residues. Between the trimmed V and J ends, which lost 8 bases and 1 base, there was a span of 14 bases. The germline V gene has CDR1 SEHNR and CDR2 FQNEAQ (reference sequence).